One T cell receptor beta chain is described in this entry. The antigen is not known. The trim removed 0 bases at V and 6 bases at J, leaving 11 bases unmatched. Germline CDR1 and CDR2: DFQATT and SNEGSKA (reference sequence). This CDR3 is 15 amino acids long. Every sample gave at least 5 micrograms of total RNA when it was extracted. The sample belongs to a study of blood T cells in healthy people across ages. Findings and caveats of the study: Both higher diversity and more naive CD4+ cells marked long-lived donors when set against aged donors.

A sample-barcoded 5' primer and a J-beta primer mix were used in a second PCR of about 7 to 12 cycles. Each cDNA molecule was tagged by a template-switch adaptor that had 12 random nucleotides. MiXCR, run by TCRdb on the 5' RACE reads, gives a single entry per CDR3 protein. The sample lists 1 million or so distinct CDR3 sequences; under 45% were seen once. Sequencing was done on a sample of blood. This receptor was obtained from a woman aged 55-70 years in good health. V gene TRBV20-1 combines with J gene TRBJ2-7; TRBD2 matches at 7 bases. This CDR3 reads CSARDLGRPSGEQYF. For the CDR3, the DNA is TGCAGTGCTAGAGATCTCGGGAGGCCCTCCGGCGAGCAGTACTTC.